This T cell receptor (beta chain) derives from a study of OX40 agonist ivuxolimab in advanced cancers. Study-wide results and limits: Average numbers of expanded clones were greater in CD8+ T cells than in CD4+.

The table came from immunoSEQ multiplex PCR; TCRdb's copy has only in-frame clones and leaves some out. The data show approximately 94,000 clones, approximately 90% seen once. The J segment lost 0 bases and the V segment lost 1 base, leaving 1 base of the junction unmatched. CDR3 length: 16 residues. Germline V gives CDR1 SEHNR, CDR2 FQNEAQ (reference sequence). Remarks on this clone: Its specificity is not known.

This rearrangement joins TRBV7-9 to TRBJ1-3, with 9 bases that match TRBD1. Specimen: CD4+ or CD8+ T cells sorted from blood, collected in a trial of the OX40 agonist ivuxolimab. This clonotype originated in an adult with an advanced solid tumor such as melanoma, head and neck, liver or kidney cancer. The CDR3 here is CASSLVGQGSGNTIYF. The CDR3, as DNA: TGTGCCAGCAGCTTAGTGGGACAGGGCTCTGGAAACACCATATATTTT.